Shown below are 29 T cell receptor beta chains from a single sample sequenced in a study of cytomegalovirus exposure and HLA in healthy donors. The PCR had 60 Vbeta and 13 Jbeta primers. Profiled with immunoSEQ multiplex PCR; TCRdb holds only in-frame clones, not every one. The sample carries about 140,000 clones, 80% recorded once. Sequencing was performed on PBMCs. Receptors were obtained from a male donor in good health and CMV-seronegative.

Remarks on this clone: A read error may account for a junction end that differs from germline. The rearrangement links TRBV6-5 to TRBJ2-3, with 7 bases fitting TRBD1. This CDR3 is built from 15 residues. The V gene's germline CDR1 is MNHEY and CDR2 SVGAGI. Here the CDR3 reads CASSDSTGHTDTQYF. The CDR3 DNA follows: TGTGCCAGCAGTGACTCGACAGGGCACACAGATACGCAGTATTTT.

The chain carries TRBV2 and TRBJ1-2, with 8 bases aligning to TRBD1. With 5 bases clipped from V and 5 bases from J, the junction kept 10 bases outside the gene matches. Germline V gene sequence: CDR1 SNHLY, CDR2 FYNNEI. The CDR3 has 15 amino acids. The CDR3 nucleotides are TGTGCCAGCAGTCCCCAGGGCAGGGGGCAGTATGGCTACACCTTC. Translation: CASSPQGRGQYGYTF.

The gene calls are TRBV4-3 and TRBJ2-3; D might be TRBD1 (7 bases). The V gene's germline CDR1 is LGHNA and CDR2 YSLEER. The CDR3 contains 13 residues. Trimming shortened V by 4 bases and J by 6 bases, and 11 bases separated the two germline ends. The CDR3 DNA reads TGCGCCAGCAGCCCCCAGGGGGGCGATACGCAGTATTTT. This sequence encodes CASSPQGGDTQYF.

The chain carries TRBV28 and TRBJ2-3; no clear D gene. V shed 6 bases and J shed 0 bases, with 7 bases lying between them. CDR3 length equals 13 residues. The germline gives CDR1 MDHEN, CDR2 SYDVKM. In DNA form, the CDR3 reads TGTGCCAGCAGCCATCCCAGCACAGATACGCAGTATTTT. Translating gives CASSHPSTDTQYF. The variable domain in full, with the rest retrieved from reference TRBV28 and TRBJ2-3, is DVKVTQSSRYLVKRTGEKVFLECVQDMDHENMFWYRQDPGLGLRLIYFSYDVKMKEKGDIPEGYSVSREKKERFSLILESASTNQTSMYLCASSHPSTDTQYFGPGTRLTVL.

The V and J genes are TRBV9 and TRBJ2-7, with D hard to call. Trimming took 3 bases from V and 3 from J, leaving 16 bases between them. The CDR3 extends over 15 amino acids. CDR1 and CDR2 (germline): SGDLS, YYNGEE. The CDR3 protein is CASSAAGSANYEQYF. In nucleotides, the CDR3 is TGTGCCAGCAGCGCCGCCGGGTCTGCTAACTACGAGCAGTACTTC. Variable domain in full (rest from reference TRBV9 and TRBJ2-7): DSGVTQTPKHLITATGQRVTLRCSPRSGDLSVYWYQQSLDQGLQFLIQYYNGEERAKGNILERFSAQQFPDLHSELNLSSLELGDSALYFCASSAAGSANYEQYFGPGTRLTVT.

This clone showed up just a few times. In DNA form, the CDR3 reads TGTGCCTGCAAGTCCCCGGAGGGCCCCGAGGACTATGGCTACACCTTC. Amino acids: CACKSPEGPEDYGYTF. This sequence joins TRBV19 and TRBJ1-2; D remains unclear. V lost 11 bases and J lost 3, with 25 bases in between. The CDR3 runs 16 residues. Germline V gene lookup returns CDR1 LNHDA and CDR2 SQIVND (reference sequence).

J is TRBJ1-2 and V is TRBV10-3, with a weak D call TRBD1 (5 bases). The ends were cut back, 4 bases at V and 6 bases at J, with 21 bases in the middle. The CDR3 runs to 16 residues. Germline assignment: CDR1 ENHRY and CDR2 SYGVKD. As DNA, the CDR3 is TGTGCCATCAGTGCCGCCTGGGGCAGCCCCCCGGATGGCTACACCTTC. Translated: CAISAAWGSPPDGYTF.

This sequence joins TRBV14 and TRBJ1-6; D is undetermined. The length of the CDR3 is 14 residues. Germline CDR1 is SGHDN and CDR2 is FVKESK. V lost 5 bases to trimming and J lost 7 bases, with 12 bases between them. This CDR3 reads CASSFMGRNSPLHF. As DNA, the CDR3 is TGTGCCAGCAGCTTCATGGGGAGAAATTCACCCCTCCACTTT.

The chain couples TRBV7-6 to TRBJ2-5, with 7 bases matching TRBD2. This CDR3 has 13 residues. V lost 3 bases, J lost 5 bases, and 3 bases stayed unmatched. The germline V gene encodes CDR1 SGHVS and CDR2 FNYEAQ. The CDR3 region is CASSLGGRETQYF. CDR3 DNA sequence: TGTGCCAGCAGCTTGGGGGGGAGGGAGACCCAGTACTTC.

This chain uses TRBV5-4 with TRBJ2-1, with D uncertain. Between the trimmed V and J ends, which lost 4 bases and 1 base, there was a span of 6 bases. This CDR3 is 13 amino acids long. Germline CDR1 and CDR2: SGHNT and YYREEE (reference sequence). The CDR3 DNA is TGTGCCAGCAGCACCTATTCCTACAATGAGCAGTTCTTC. This translates into CASSTYSYNEQFF.

The CDR3 DNA reads TGCGCCAGCAGCCAGGACTGGGGAGTGCTTGCCTACGAGCAGTACTTC. It yields the protein CASSQDWGVLAYEQYF. The chain joins TRBV4-3 to TRBJ2-7, with TRBD2 as a possible D gene (5 bases). CDR3 size: 16 residues. V lost 3 bases and J 2 bases, leaving 17 bases between the germline ends. Looked up from germline, CDR1 is LGHNA and CDR2 is YSLEER.

The rearrangement joins TRBV4-3 to TRBJ2-7; D may be TRBD1 (6 bases). The germline V gene has CDR1 LGHNA and CDR2 YSLEER. CDR3 length equals 15 residues. V was clipped by 3 bases and J by 2 bases, with 14 bases between them. CDR3 sequence: CASSQVDRSAYEQYF. DNA of the CDR3: TGCGCCAGCAGCCAGGTAGACAGGTCTGCCTACGAGCAGTACTTC.

This chain joins TRBV14 and TRBJ1-1; no definite D call. CDR1 is SGHDN, CDR2 FVKESK, per germline. CDR3 length equals 13 residues. The V gene lost 1 base and the J gene lost 10 bases, with 13 bases spanning the gap. The CDR3 is CASSQVTAGGAFF. The CDR3 DNA sequence: TGTGCCAGCAGCCAAGTTACGGCGGGTGGAGCTTTCTTT. The variable domain in full, completed from reference TRBV14 and TRBJ1-1, reads EAGVTQFPSHSVIEKGQTVTLRCDPISGHDNLYWYRRVMGKEIKFLLHFVKESKQDESGMPNNRFLAERTGGTYSTLKVQPAELEDSGVYFCASSQVTAGGAFFGQGTRLTVV.

The chain employs TRBV6-5 and TRBJ2-5; D ambiguous. With the DNA end fitting TRBJ2-7 better, the J assignment may be wrong. The germline V gene encodes CDR1 MNHEY and CDR2 SVGAGI. This CDR3 has 14 amino acids. The CDR3 bases are TGTGCCAGCAGTTACGCGAACAGCCCCTACGAGCAGTACTTC. This sequence encodes CASSYANSPYEQYF.

A few counts support this clone. The rearrangement uses TRBV7-8 and TRBJ2-2; weak D call: TRBD1 (6 bases). Germline V gives CDR1 SGHVS, CDR2 FQNEAQ. V lost 1 base and J lost 0, with 12 bases in between. This CDR3 spans 17 amino acids. This CDR3 reads CASSLERQAPNTGELFF. The DNA for the CDR3 is TGTGCCAGCAGCTTAGAACGACAGGCACCGAACACCGGGGAGCTGTTTTTT.

This clone was found once. The chain combines TRBV28 with TRBJ2-7; 12 positions match TRBD2. The V gene end was trimmed by 5 bases and the J gene end by 2 bases; junction bases not matched to a gene: 7. The CDR3 has 16 residues. Per the germline V gene, CDR1 is MDHEN and CDR2 is SYDVKM. The CDR3, as DNA: TGTGCCAGCAGTCCCGGACTAGCGGGGACTGCCTACGAGCAGTACTTC. This encodes CASSPGLAGTAYEQYF.

The rearrangement uses TRBV7-3 and TRBJ2-2, with D perhaps TRBD1 (5 bases). The CDR3 consists of 16 residues. V was cut by 4 bases and J by 0 bases, with 12 bases left in between. CDR1 SGHTA and CDR2 FQGTGA come from the germline V gene. Here the CDR3 reads CASSSTTATNTGELFF. The DNA for the CDR3 is TGTGCCAGCAGCTCTACGACAGCTACGAACACCGGGGAGCTGTTTTTT.

The chain uses TRBV19 and TRBJ1-5, with D possibly matching TRBD1 (6 bases). This CDR3 is 14 amino acids long. CDR1 and CDR2 (germline): LNHDA, SQIVND (reference sequence). V lost 5 bases and J 2 bases, leaving 10 bases between the germline ends. The CDR3 coding sequence is TGTGCCAGTAGTCCACAGGGAGGCAATCAGCCCCAGCATTTT. This sequence encodes CASSPQGGNQPQHF.

Comments on this clone: Other DNA sequences within the sample encode an identical CDR3. The genes are TRBV5-4 and TRBJ1-4; no clear D. With 2 bases removed from V and 0 bases from J, the gap between germline ends came to 8 bases. The CDR3 has 15 residues. The V gene's germline CDR1 is SGHNT and CDR2 YYREEE (reference sequence). The CDR3 region is CASSLTGATNEKLFF. CDR3 DNA: TGTGCCAGCAGCTTAACGGGAGCAACTAATGAAAAACTGTTTTTT.

This clone was counted once. The chain has TRBV30 and TRBJ1-6; the D gene is possibly TRBD1 (6 bases). The germline V gene encodes CDR1 GTSNPN and CDR2 SVGIG (reference sequence). Between the trimmed V and J ends, which lost 3 bases and 6 bases, there was a span of 18 bases. The CDR3 sequence is 16 residues long. The CDR3 is CAWSPIVGTSNSPLHF. In nucleotides, the CDR3 is TGTGCCTGGAGCCCGATTGTGGGGACAAGTAATTCACCCCTCCACTTT.

The rearrangement joins TRBV10-1 to TRBJ2-1, with D maybe TRBD2 (5 bases). The germline V gene has CDR1 WNHNN and CDR2 SYGVQD (reference sequence). V dropped 2 bases and J dropped 6 bases, with 11 bases sitting between them. There are 14 residues in the CDR3. This CDR3 is CASSESLGGNEQFF. CDR3 in DNA: TGCGCCAGCAGTGAGAGTCTAGGAGGCAATGAGCAGTTCTTC.

A few counts support this clone. The V gene is TRBV29-1, the J gene TRBJ2-3; 10 bases match TRBD2. Germline lookup yields CDR1 SQVTM and CDR2 ANQGSEA. CDR3 length: 16 amino acids. Trimming cost V 3 bases and J 2 bases; bases outside gene matches: 8. The CDR3 DNA sequence: TGCAGCGTTGACGGCCTAGCGGGGGATATCACAGATACGCAGTATTTT. Translating it yields CSVDGLAGDITDTQYF.

This chain links TRBV28 with TRBJ1-1, with TRBD1 as a possible D gene (5 bases). Germline-derived CDR1 and CDR2 are MDHEN and SYDVKM. Trimming pared 7 bases from V and 7 bases from J, leaving 19 bases between. This CDR3 comprises 14 residues. For the CDR3, the DNA is TGTGCCAGCACCGCTTCCGGGACTAGGAATGAAGCTTTCTTT. It encodes CASTASGTRNEAFF.

The chain recombines TRBV6-5 with TRBJ2-1; 9 bases map to TRBD2. The junction had 4 bases not matched to a gene; V was cut back by 2 bases and J by 5 bases. The CDR3 has 15 residues. The germline V gene encodes CDR1 MNHEY and CDR2 SVGAGI. CDR3 protein: CASSYASGVNNEQFF. The CDR3 region has the DNA TGTGCCAGCAGTTACGCTAGCGGGGTAAACAATGAGCAGTTCTTC.

V and J are TRBV5-4 and TRBJ2-5; D remains unclear. Deletions cut 2 bases from V and 3 bases from J, with 8 bases between. The CDR3 is 13 residues long. Germline loops: CDR1 SGHNT, CDR2 YYREEE (reference sequence). CDR3 nucleotide sequence: TGTGCCAGCAGCTTTCTAGGTGAAGAGACCCAGTACTTC. Its translation: CASSFLGEETQYF. Variable domain in full (rest from reference TRBV5-4 and TRBJ2-5): ETGVTQSPTHLIKTRGQQVTLRCSSQSGHNTVSWYQQALGQGPQFIFQYYREEENGRGNFPPRFSGLQFPNYSSELNVNALELDDSALYLCASSFLGEETQYFGPGTRLLVL.

The rearrangement links TRBV6-4 to TRBJ2-7, with D possibly being TRBD2 (6 bases). V shed 6 bases and J shed 0 bases, with 15 bases lying between them. Germline-derived CDR1 and CDR2 are MRHNA and SNTAGT. The CDR3 runs to 15 residues. CDR3 DNA: TGTGCCAGCAGCGGGGACCGGGACTCCTCCTACGAGCAGTACTTC. Amino acid sequence: CASSGDRDSSYEQYF.

This clone has just a few counts. The V call is TRBV5-1, the J call TRBJ1-6, with a possible D match to TRBD1 (6 bases). There are 15 residues in the CDR3. Germline V gene lookup returns CDR1 SGHRS and CDR2 YFSETQ. V was shortened by 1 base and J by 4 bases, with 9 bases between the two germline ends. CDR3 sequence (DNA): TGCGCCAGCAGCTTGCCAGGGGAATATAATTCACCCCTCCACTTT. As protein: CASSLPGEYNSPLHF. Combining the CDR3 with reference TRBV5-1 and TRBJ1-6 gives the whole variable domain KAGVTQTPRYLIKTRGQQVTLSCSPISGHRSVSWYQQTPGQGLQFLFEYFSETQRNKGNFPGRFSGRQFSNSRSEMNVSTLELGDSALYLCASSLPGEYNSPLHFGNGTRLTVT.

This chain uses TRBV5-6 with TRBJ2-1, with D possibly TRBD2 on 6 matching bases. The CDR3 is made up of 13 amino acids. Trimming shortened V by 4 bases and J by 7 bases, and 12 bases separated the two germline ends. Germline V gene lookup returns CDR1 SGHDT and CDR2 YYEEEE. The CDR3 reads CASSPAGKNEQFF. CDR3 bases: TGTGCCAGCAGCCCGGCGGGGAAGAATGAGCAGTTCTTC.

The V call is TRBV7-2, the J call TRBJ2-2; weak D call: TRBD2 (7 bases). Between the trimmed V and J ends, which lost 11 bases and 4 bases, there was a span of 17 bases. CDR1 and CDR2 from the germline V gene are SGHTA and FQGNSA. The CDR3 length is 14 residues. CDR3 region: CAAGGRGSTGELFF. DNA of the CDR3: TGTGCCGCCGGAGGGAGGGGGTCCACCGGGGAGCTGTTTTTT.